This T cell receptor beta chain came from a study of brain metastases from non-small cell lung cancer. This clone was seen more than once but under ten times. Measured with immunoSEQ multiplex PCR; TCRdb has only the in-frame clones, and not every one. The sample records about 1,800 clones, about 85% being singletons. In germline, CDR1 is SNHLY, CDR2 FYNNEI. Trimming cost V 1 base and J 5 bases, with 5 bases left between them. This CDR3 is 12 amino acids long. Sequencing input: primary lung tumor tissue. This TCR derives from a donor aged 40 or older with non-small cell lung cancer. The V gene is TRBV2, the J gene TRBJ1-2, with unresolved D. This CDR3 is CASSEVQYGYTF. The CDR3 DNA reads TGTGCCAGCAGTGAAGTTCAGTATGGCTACACCTTC.